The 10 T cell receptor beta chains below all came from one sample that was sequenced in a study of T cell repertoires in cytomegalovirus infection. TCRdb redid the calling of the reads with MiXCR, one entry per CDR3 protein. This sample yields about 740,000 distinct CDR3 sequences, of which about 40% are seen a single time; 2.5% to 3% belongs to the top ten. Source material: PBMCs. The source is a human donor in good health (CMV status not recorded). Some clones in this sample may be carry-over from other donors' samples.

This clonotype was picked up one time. The CDR3 here is CAWSVLGLSNQPQHF. CDR3 sequence (DNA): TGTGCCTGGAGTGTACTGGGACTTAGCAATCAGCCCCAGCATTTT. This rearrangement joins TRBV30 to TRBJ1-5; D perhaps matches TRBD1 (5 bases). In germline, CDR1 is GTSNPN, CDR2 SVGIG (reference sequence). This CDR3 comprises 15 residues. Between the trimmed V and J ends, which lost 0 bases and 0 bases, there was a span of 9 bases.

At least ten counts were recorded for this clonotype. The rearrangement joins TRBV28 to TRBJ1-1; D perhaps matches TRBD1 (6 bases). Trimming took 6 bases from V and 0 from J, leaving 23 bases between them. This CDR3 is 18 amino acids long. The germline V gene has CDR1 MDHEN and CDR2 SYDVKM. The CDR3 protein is CASRTMMDRGNLNTEAFF. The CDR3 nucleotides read TGTGCCAGCAGGACGATGATGGACAGAGGGAATCTGAACACTGAAGCTTTCTTT.

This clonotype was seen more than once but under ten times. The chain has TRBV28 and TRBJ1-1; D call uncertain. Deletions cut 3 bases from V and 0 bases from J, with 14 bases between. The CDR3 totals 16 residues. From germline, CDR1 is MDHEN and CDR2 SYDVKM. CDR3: CASSFVLIPMNTEAFF. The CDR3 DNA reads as TGTGCCAGCAGTTTTGTCCTCATCCCTATGAACACTGAAGCTTTCTTT.

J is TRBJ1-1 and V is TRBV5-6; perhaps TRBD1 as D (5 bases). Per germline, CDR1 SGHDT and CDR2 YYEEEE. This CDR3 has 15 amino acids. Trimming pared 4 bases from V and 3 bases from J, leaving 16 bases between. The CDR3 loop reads CASSPVGSGDTEAFF. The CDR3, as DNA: TGTGCCAGCAGCCCGGTAGGGTCGGGGGACACTGAAGCTTTCTTT.

CDR3 region: CASSQPARTNEQFF. The CDR3 DNA reads TGTGCCAGCAGTCAGCCGGCCCGGACGAATGAGCAGTTCTTC. J is TRBJ2-1 and V is TRBV28; the D is unclear. The CDR3 totals 14 residues. CDR1 is MDHEN and CDR2 is SYDVKM in the germline V gene. Trimming took 5 bases from V and 7 from J, leaving 15 bases between them.

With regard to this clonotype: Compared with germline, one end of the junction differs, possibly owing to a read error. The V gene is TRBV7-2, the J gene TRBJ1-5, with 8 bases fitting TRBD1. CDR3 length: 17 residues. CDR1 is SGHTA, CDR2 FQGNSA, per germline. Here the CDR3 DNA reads TGTGACAGCAGCCTAAGACAGGGGCCCGCTGGGAATCAGCCCCAGCAGTTT. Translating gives CDSSLRQGPAGNQPQQF.

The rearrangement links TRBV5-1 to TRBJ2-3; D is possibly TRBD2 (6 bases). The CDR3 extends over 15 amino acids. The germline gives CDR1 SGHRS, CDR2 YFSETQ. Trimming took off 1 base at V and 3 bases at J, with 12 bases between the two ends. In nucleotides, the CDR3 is TGCGCCAGCAGCTTGAATGCGGGAACGACAGATACGCAGTATTTT. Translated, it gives CASSLNAGTTDTQYF.

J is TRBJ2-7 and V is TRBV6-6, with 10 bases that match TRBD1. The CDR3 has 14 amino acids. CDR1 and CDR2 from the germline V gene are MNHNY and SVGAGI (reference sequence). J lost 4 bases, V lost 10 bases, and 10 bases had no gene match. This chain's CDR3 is CATVVGTGEYEQYF. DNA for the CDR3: TGTGCCACGGTCGTCGGGACAGGGGAGTACGAGCAGTACTTC.

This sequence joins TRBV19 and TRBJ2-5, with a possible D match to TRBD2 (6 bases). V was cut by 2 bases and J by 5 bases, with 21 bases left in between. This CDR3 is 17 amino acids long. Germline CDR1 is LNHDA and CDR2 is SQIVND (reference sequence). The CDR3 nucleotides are TGTGCCAGTAGTATATGGGGACTCGGGCATGAACGGGAGACCCAGTACTTC. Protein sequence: CASSIWGLGHERETQYF.

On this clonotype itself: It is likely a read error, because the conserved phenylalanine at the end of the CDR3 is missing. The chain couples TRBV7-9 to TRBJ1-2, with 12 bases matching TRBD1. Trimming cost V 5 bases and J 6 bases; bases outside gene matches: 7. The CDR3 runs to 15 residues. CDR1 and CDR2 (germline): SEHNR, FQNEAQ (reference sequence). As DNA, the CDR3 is TGTGCCAGCAGCACGGGACAGGGGGCGCTTGATGGCTACACCTTA. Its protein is CASSTGQGALDGYTL.